Included here is one T cell receptor (beta chain) sequence, with context. No cognate antigen has been identified for it. It has no much larger one-base neighbor in the sample; base qualities were not kept. What the treatment or condition label conveys for this sample: roughly ten-day PBMC culture with coronavirus spike peptide pools or control peptides (ViraFEST assay). To expand antigen-specific T cells with peptide pools and then pick out the expanded clonotypes through TCR sequencing, the study relied on the ViraFEST assay. The convalescent patients' positive SARS-CoV-2 PCR tests were from March to December 2020, which was before the Alpha, Beta and Delta variants emerged in the United States. PBMCs were cultured at 1.5 million to 2.5 million per well in IMDM supplemented with approximately 5.4% human AB serum and around 9.5 IU/ml IL-2, with roughly 10 ug/ml peptide pools added. Half of the culture medium was replaced with fresh IL-2-containing medium on days 3 and 7. Once the cells had been in culture for around nine days, the EasySep CD4+ T cell isolation kit was used to isolate CD4+ T cells by negative selection. PBMCs were separated from whole blood using Ficoll-Paque Plus gradient centrifugation and then either used fresh or cryopreserved at -140C. Triplicate wells were generally used for each culture condition.

Libraries were built with PCR. DNA from cultured CD4+ T cells underwent TCR sequencing with the Oncomine TCR Beta short-read assay at the Johns Hopkins FTIC core. The QIAamp micro DNA kit was used to extract genomic DNA from the cultured CD4+ T cells. Oncomine TCR Beta libraries made from cultured CD4+ T cells were pooled using unique dual indexes and sequenced on an Illumina iSeq 100. The published analysis was carried out like this. Non-productive sequences were filtered out, and CDR3s that did not start with C, did not end with F or W, or were shorter than 7 amino acids were discarded. Antigen-specific clonotypes were identified using the MANAFEST web application through comparison of peptide-stimulated wells with reference and other culture wells. An FDR below 0.05, an odds ratio above 5, and a productive frequency above 0.1% in at least two of three replicate wells were required for clones to be considered positive. Clonotypes that were significantly expanded in both SARS-CoV-2 spike wells and at least one common cold coronavirus spike condition were defined as cross-reactive. CDR3 homology was assessed with Levenshtein distances (stringdist) and unrooted phylogenetic trees (ape) in R version 3.6.1. In TCRdb, the public reads were trimmed at Q25 with fastp and aligned with MiXCR, with productive beta chains retained. Rows with a matching CDR3 protein are joined into one entry that keeps the most common DNA and genes. For this entry, the V and J calls and clone size follow TCRdb and not the study's own pipeline. Within this sample are around 9,600 distinct CDR3 sequences, with under 60% of them counted one time only. The leading ten clones occupy roughly 22% of the sample.

The germline V gene (reference sequence) supplies CDR1 LNHDA and CDR2 SQIVND. V loses 6 bases, J loses 4 bases, and the germline ends lie 3 bases apart. The CDR3 contains 10 residues, cysteine and phenylalanine counted. Only the CDR3 part of the read is kept: 30 bases, read in frame from the first base. The data are from a study of vaccination and CD4 T cells after COVID-19 (dated by TCRdb to 2021 to 2024). Regarding the complete study: SARS-CoV-2 positivity had been established in the convalescent patients by nasal swab PCR, and mild disease was recorded in nine or ten of these patients and severe disease in one. The convalescent cohort included six males and four females, with two Hispanic individuals, seven Caucasians, two Asians and one multiracial person. Each participant got two doses of either the Pfizer-BioNTech BNT162b2 vaccine (n=8) or the Moderna mRNA-1273 vaccine (n=2). Post-COVID blood samples were collected from convalescent patients a median of around 96 days after diagnosis, with a range of roughly 30 to 170 days. Post-vaccine blood samples were collected a median of around 2.5 months after the second vaccine dose, ranging from roughly 13 to 241 days. Culture stimuli were overlapping spike peptide pools from SARS-CoV-2 and from the common cold coronaviruses HCoV-NL63, HCoV-OC43 and HCoV-229E. Control cultures used a CEFX viral epitope pool as positive control, an HIV-1 Nef peptide pool as negative control, or no peptide. The spike-specific CD4+ TCR repertoire was compared before and after mRNA vaccination in approximately 9 COVID-19 convalescent patients and a handful of infection-naive healthy vaccine recipients.

Broad study findings and their caveats: Among convalescent patients, a median about 86% of the SARS-CoV-2-reactive clones seen after vaccination appeared only after vaccination, which suggests priming specific to the vaccine. The number of convalescent patients in the study was relatively small, and the study did not examine early timepoints following natural infection. Of the vaccine-specific clones in convalescent patients, 304 of 307, or nearly all, reacted only to SARS-CoV-2 spike and did not cross-react with common cold coronaviruses. The median count of SARS-CoV-2-reactive clonotypes went up from 20 to 25 after infection to more than 30 after vaccination, although the change was not significant.

The source of this sequence is a human donor who had recovered from COVID-19. Sequenced: CD4+ T cells from blood, cultured in vitro. The chain couples TRBV19 to TRBJ1-2, with the D gene not confidently named. The CDR3 corresponds to CASRGYGYTF. The nucleotide sequence is TGTGCCAGTAGAGGCTATGGCTACACCTTC.